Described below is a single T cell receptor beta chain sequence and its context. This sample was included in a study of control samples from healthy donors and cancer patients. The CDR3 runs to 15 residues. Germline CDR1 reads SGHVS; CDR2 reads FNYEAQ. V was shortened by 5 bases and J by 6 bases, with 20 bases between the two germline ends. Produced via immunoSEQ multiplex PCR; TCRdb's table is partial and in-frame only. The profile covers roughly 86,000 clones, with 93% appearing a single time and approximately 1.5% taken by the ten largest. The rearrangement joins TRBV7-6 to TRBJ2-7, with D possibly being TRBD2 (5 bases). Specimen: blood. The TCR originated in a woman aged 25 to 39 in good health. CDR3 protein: CASSGSSLWEGEQYF. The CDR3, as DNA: TGTGCCAGCAGCGGGAGTAGTCTTTGGGAAGGCGAGCAGTACTTC.